This TCR beta chain was profiled in a study of T cell responses to AZD1222 COVID-19 vaccine. Study outcomes and limitations: Nearly half of the spike-specific TCRs reportedly recognize variant regions that carry no mutations. Spike-specific TCRs gained breadth and depth after people received two AZD1222 doses. Females outnumbered males among donors, who were mostly white British; clonal diversity was possibly underestimated. At baseline, just a handful of AZD1222 recipients tested seropositive.

Generated by immunoSEQ multiplex PCR, the TCRdb table keeps only in-frame clones and is missing some. Of approximately 150,000 clones listed, just over 90% are singletons. This clone was seen a single time. The antigen remains undetermined. The receptor was derived from an adult in good health. The specimen comprised peripheral blood, sampled on day 0 of MenACWY control vaccination.

This CDR3 reads CASSSTGSGELFF. The CDR3 DNA is TGTGCCAGCAGCTCTACAGGATCCGGGGAGCTGTTTTTT. The rearrangement uses TRBV7-3 and TRBJ2-2, with D possibly being TRBD1 (5 bases). There are 13 residues in the CDR3. V dropped 4 bases and J dropped 6 bases, with 9 bases sitting between them. From germline, CDR1 is SGHTA and CDR2 FQGTGA.